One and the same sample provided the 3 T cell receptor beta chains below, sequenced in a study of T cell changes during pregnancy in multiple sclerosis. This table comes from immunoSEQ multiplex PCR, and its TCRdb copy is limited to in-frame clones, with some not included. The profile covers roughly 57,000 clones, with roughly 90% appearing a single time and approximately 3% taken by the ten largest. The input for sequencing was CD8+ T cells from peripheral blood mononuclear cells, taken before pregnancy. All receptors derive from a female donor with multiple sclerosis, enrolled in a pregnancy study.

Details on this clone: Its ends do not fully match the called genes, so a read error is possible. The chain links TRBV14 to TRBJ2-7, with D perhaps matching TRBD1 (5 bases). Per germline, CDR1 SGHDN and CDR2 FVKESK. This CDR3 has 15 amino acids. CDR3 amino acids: CASSKDGQGFYEQYF. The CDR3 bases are TGTGCCAGCAGCAAAGATGGGCAGGGCTTCTACGAGCAGTACTTC.

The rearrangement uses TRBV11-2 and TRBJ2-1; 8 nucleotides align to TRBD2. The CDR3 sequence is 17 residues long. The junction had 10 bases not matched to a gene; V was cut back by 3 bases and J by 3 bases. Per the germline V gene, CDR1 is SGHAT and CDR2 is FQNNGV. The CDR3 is CASSFGGGWGLYNEQFF. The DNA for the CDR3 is TGTGCCAGCAGCTTCGGGGGGGGTTGGGGGCTCTACAATGAGCAGTTCTTC.

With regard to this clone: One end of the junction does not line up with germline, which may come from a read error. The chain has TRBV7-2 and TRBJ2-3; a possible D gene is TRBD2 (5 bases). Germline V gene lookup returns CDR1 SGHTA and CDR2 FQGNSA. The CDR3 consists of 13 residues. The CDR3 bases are TGTGCCAGCAGCTTAGGAAATATCGGGATGGGCCATTTT. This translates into CASSLGNIGMGHF.